This T cell receptor (beta chain) was recovered during a study of blood T cells in healthy people across ages. The study, taken as a whole, reports: Researchers report that TCR beta diversity correlated strongly with naive T cell percentage.

Points on this clonotype: Its antigen remains unidentified.

The CDR3 totals 14 residues. Germline CDR1 and CDR2: MNHEY and SVGAGI. Through a sample-barcoded 5' primer and a J-beta primer mix, a second PCR was run for 7 to 11 cycles. Every single cDNA molecule received a tag from a template-switch adaptor with 12 random nucleotides. Each CDR3 protein gets one entry after TCRdb re-called the 5' RACE reads with MiXCR. This sample has nearly 1 million distinct CDR3 sequences, with 51% found just once. This clonotype was obtained from a woman in her fifties or sixties in good health. This chain connects TRBV6-5 to TRBJ2-4; the D is unclear. The DNA end is a closer match to TRBJ2-5, so the J assignment may be wrong. The sample comprised blood. CDR3 amino acids: CASSRSVQQETQYF. CDR3 nucleotide sequence: TGTGCCAGCAGTCGGTCGGTTCAACAAGAGACCCAGTACTTC.